This entry features one T cell receptor beta chain sequence. What it binds is not known. These data originate in a study of blood T cells in healthy people across ages. Study-level findings and limits: TCR beta diversity was tightly associated with the proportion of naive T cells.

Through a sample-barcoded 5' primer and a J-beta primer mix, a second PCR was run for roughly 7 to 11 cycles. Via MiXCR, TCRdb re-called the 5' RACE reads, giving one row per CDR3 protein. The data show 1.2 million to 1.5 million distinct CDR3 sequences, about 43% seen once. This CDR3 has 15 amino acids. The germline V gene encodes CDR1 SGHTA and CDR2 FQGNSA. With 5 bases clipped from V and 11 bases from J, the junction kept 17 bases outside the gene matches. The TCR originated in a woman aged 18-29 years in good health. The sample taken for sequencing was blood. The chain has TRBV7-2 and TRBJ2-5; 7 bases fit TRBD1. CDR3: CASSPNRGVLGEQYF. The DNA for the CDR3 is TGTGCCAGCAGCCCCAACAGGGGCGTTTTGGGTGAGCAGTACTTC.